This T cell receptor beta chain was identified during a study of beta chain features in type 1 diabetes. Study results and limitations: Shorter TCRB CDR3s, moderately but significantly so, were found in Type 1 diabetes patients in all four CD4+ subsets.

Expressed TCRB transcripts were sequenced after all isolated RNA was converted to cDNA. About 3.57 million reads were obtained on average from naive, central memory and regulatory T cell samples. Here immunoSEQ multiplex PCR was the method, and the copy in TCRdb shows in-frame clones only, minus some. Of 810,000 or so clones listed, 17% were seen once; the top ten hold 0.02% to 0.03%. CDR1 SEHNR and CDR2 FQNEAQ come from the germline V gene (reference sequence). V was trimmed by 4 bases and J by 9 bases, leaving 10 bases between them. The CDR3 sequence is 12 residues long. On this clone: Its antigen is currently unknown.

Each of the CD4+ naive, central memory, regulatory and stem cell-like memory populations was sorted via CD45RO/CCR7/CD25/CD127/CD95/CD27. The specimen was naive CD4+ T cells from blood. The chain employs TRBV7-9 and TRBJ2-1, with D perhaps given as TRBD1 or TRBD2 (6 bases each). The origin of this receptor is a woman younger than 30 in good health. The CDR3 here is CASSSGGGEQFF. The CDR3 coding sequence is TGTGCCAGCAGCTCCGGAGGGGGTGAGCAGTTCTTC.